The 2 T cell receptor beta chains reported below all come from one sample, sequenced in a study of spatial heterogeneity in lung cancer. TCRdb re-called the 5' RACE reads through MiXCR, storing one row per CDR3 protein. The sample yields over 70,000 distinct CDR3 sequences, over 7% seen once. Noted time point: blood at routine non-recurrence follow-up after resection. The sequenced sample was PBMCs, obtained at follow-up. Receptors originate from a female donor with early-stage non-small cell lung cancer.

There are many counts of this clonotype. The V gene is TRBV5-4, the J gene TRBJ2-5, with D hard to call. This CDR3 has 14 amino acids. Trimming removed 4 bases at V and 1 base at J, with 11 bases between. Per germline, CDR1 SGHNT and CDR2 YYREEE (reference sequence). The DNA of the CDR3 is TGTGCCAGCAGCAGAAAAACAGCCCAAGAGACCCAGTACTTC. Residues: CASSRKTAQETQYF.

In this sample, this clonotype turned up a few times. This sequence joins TRBV5-1 and TRBJ1-2; TRBD1 matches 10 bases. Germline V lookup: CDR1 SGHRS, CDR2 YFSETQ. The CDR3 has 15 residues. The ends lost 0 bases at V and 6 bases at J; junction bases unmatched: 5. The CDR3 nucleotides are TGCGCCAGCAGCTTGGCCGTGACAGGGGGCGATGGCTACACCTTC. Translated, it gives CASSLAVTGGDGYTF.